Shown below are 20 T cell receptor beta chains from a single sample sequenced in a study of cytotoxic CD8 clonotypes in ibrutinib-treated CLL. Method: immunoSEQ multiplex PCR; TCRdb's copy keeps in-frame clones and lacks some. Of approximately 5,500 clones listed, approximately 71% were seen once; the top ten hold about 41%. Source: PBMCs, taken before ibrutinib treatment. These receptors were collected from a human donor with chronic lymphocytic leukemia.

The chain carries TRBV27 and TRBJ2-2, with D perhaps TRBD1 (6 bases). This CDR3 comprises 14 residues. From germline, CDR1 is MNHEY and CDR2 SMNVEV (reference sequence). V gave up 5 bases and J gave up 6 bases, with 13 bases separating them. The CDR3 region has the DNA TGTGCCAGCAGTGAGGAAGGGGGTTCCGGGGAGCTGTTTTTT. Translating gives CASSEEGGSGELFF.

J is TRBJ2-2 and V is TRBV19; D is unresolved. The germline V gene has CDR1 LNHDA and CDR2 SQIVND (reference sequence). The CDR3 covers 14 residues. Trimming took off 5 bases at V and 4 bases at J, with 11 bases between the two ends. For the CDR3, the DNA is TGTGCCAGTAGTCCCAATGCCGGCACCGGGGAGCTGTTTTTT. It translates to CASSPNAGTGELFF.

The J gene is TRBJ2-7, the V gene TRBV5-1; 9 bases match TRBD1. The CDR3 length is 17 residues. Germline lookup yields CDR1 SGHRS and CDR2 YFSETQ. V was pared by 0 bases and J by 0 bases, with 7 bases of the junction left unmatched. The CDR3 here is CASSLARGTGSSYEQYF. The CDR3 region has the DNA TGCGCCAGCAGCTTGGCCAGAGGGACAGGGAGCTCCTACGAGCAGTACTTC.

CDR3 amino acids: CASSFQITPSTDTQYF. The CDR3 DNA follows: TGTGCCAGCAGCTTCCAGATCACTCCGAGCACAGATACGCAGTATTTT. The gene calls are TRBV7-9 and TRBJ2-3; no clear D. V was clipped by 3 bases and J by 0 bases, with 13 bases between them. CDR1 SEHNR and CDR2 FQNEAQ come from the germline V gene (reference sequence). This CDR3 spans 16 amino acids.

The chain joins TRBV15 to TRBJ1-1, with a possible D match to TRBD1 (5 bases). Germline values: CDR1 LNHNV, CDR2 YYDKDF (reference sequence). V was clipped by 0 bases and J by 1 base, with 9 bases between them. This CDR3 spans 15 amino acids. The chain's CDR3 is CATSRDGQGNTEAFF. The CDR3 bases are TGTGCCACCAGCAGAGATGGTCAGGGGAACACTGAAGCTTTCTTT.

The genes are TRBV14 and TRBJ2-4; 13 positions agree with TRBD2. The CDR3 is 14 amino acids. Germline-derived CDR1 and CDR2 are SGHDN and FVKESK. V lost 4 bases, J lost 12 bases, and 6 bases stayed unmatched. The CDR3 nucleotides are TGTGCCAGCAGCCCCTTGGGACTAGCGGGGCCTCAGTACTTC. Its translation: CASSPLGLAGPQYF.

The chain is built from TRBV7-3 and TRBJ2-1; 9 positions match TRBD2. Germline assignment: CDR1 SGHTA and CDR2 FQGTGA. After removal of 7 bases from V and 6 bases from J, the junction contained 7 bases not matched to a gene. The CDR3 has 14 amino acids. In nucleotides, the CDR3 is TGTGCCAGCACAGTTAGCGGGGGACGCAATGAGCAGTTCTTC. Translated, it gives CASTVSGGRNEQFF.

In DNA, the CDR3 is TGTGCCAGTAGTATAGGACAGGGGCACTATGGCTACACCTTC. Translating it yields CASSIGQGHYGYTF. The genes are TRBV19 and TRBJ1-2, with TRBD1 matching 8 bases. The V segment lost 1 base and the J segment 3 bases; nucleotides outside the gene matches: 1. CDR3 length: 14 residues. CDR1 and CDR2 (germline): LNHDA, SQIVND (reference sequence).

This clone was seen only once. The J gene is TRBJ2-3, the V gene TRBV18, with 11 positions matching TRBD1. Per germline, CDR1 KGHSH and CDR2 LQKENI. Trimming cost V 1 base and J 1 base; bases outside gene matches: 4. The CDR3 consists of 17 residues. CDR3 loop: CASSPRTGGVGTDTQYF. As DNA, the CDR3 is TGTGCCAGCTCACCACGGACAGGGGGCGTTGGCACAGATACGCAGTATTTT.

The chain has TRBV6-5 and TRBJ1-1; no firm D call. Between the trimmed V and J ends, which lost 2 bases and 4 bases, there was a span of 5 bases. Germline loops: CDR1 MNHEY, CDR2 SVGAGI. The CDR3 runs 12 residues. In DNA form, the CDR3 reads TGTGCCAGCAGTTACGGGAGCACTGAAGCTTTCTTT. It is translated as CASSYGSTEAFF.

The sample holds a few counts of this clone. The V and J genes are TRBV6-5 and TRBJ2-7, with D perhaps matching TRBD1 (6 bases). Looked up from germline, CDR1 is MNHEY and CDR2 is SVGAGI. Trimming took off 4 bases at V and 6 bases at J, with 10 bases between the two ends. This CDR3 spans 12 amino acids. The CDR3 here is CASSLSGVEQYF. In DNA, the CDR3 is TGTGCCAGCAGTTTGTCAGGGGTCGAGCAGTACTTC.

The chain links TRBV4-1 to TRBJ1-2; D gene uncertain. Trimming shortened V by 0 bases and J by 7 bases, and 15 bases separated the two germline ends. There are 15 residues in the CDR3. The V gene's germline CDR1 is MGHRA and CDR2 YSYEKL. The CDR3 spells CASSQDSGGRFGYTF. Written as DNA, the CDR3 is TGCGCCAGCAGCCAAGATTCCGGCGGGAGATTTGGCTACACCTTC.

The rearrangement uses TRBV5-4 and TRBJ1-3; D is unresolved. This CDR3 comprises 12 residues. V lost 5 bases and J lost 0, with 3 bases in between. In germline, CDR1 is SGHNT, CDR2 YYREEE (reference sequence). The CDR3 DNA sequence: TGTGCCAGCAGTTACTCTGGAAACACCATATATTTT. Amino acid sequence: CASSYSGNTIYF. The variable domain in full, with the rest retrieved from reference TRBV5-4 and TRBJ1-3, is ETGVTQSPTHLIKTRGQQVTLRCSSQSGHNTVSWYQQALGQGPQFIFQYYREEENGRGNFPPRFSGLQFPNYSSELNVNALELDDSALYLCASSYSGNTIYFGEGSWLTVV.

CDR3 sequence reads: CASSFSSPGQLYEQYF. In nucleotides, the CDR3 is TGTGCCAGCAGTTTCTCTTCCCCGGGACAGCTCTACGAGCAGTACTTC. The J gene is TRBJ2-7, the V gene TRBV6-6; TRBD1 matches at 7 bases. The CDR3 runs 16 residues. Trimming removed 4 bases from V and 3 bases from J; junction bases left unmatched: 12. Germline CDR1 reads MNHNY; CDR2 reads SVGAGI (reference sequence).

The chain is built from TRBV7-8 and TRBJ2-1; the D is unclear. The CDR3 contains 15 residues. Germline CDR1 and CDR2: SGHVS and FQNEAQ. V dropped 5 bases and J dropped 0 bases, with 11 bases sitting between them. The CDR3 reads CASSGYESSYNEQFF. In DNA, the CDR3 is TGTGCCAGCAGCGGTTACGAGAGCTCCTACAATGAGCAGTTCTTC.

In its sample, this clone was seen once. The rearrangement uses TRBV5-1 and TRBJ2-3; a possible D gene is TRBD1 (6 bases). V was cut by 7 bases and J by 3 bases, with 18 bases left in between. The germline V gene has CDR1 SGHRS and CDR2 YFSETQ. The length of the CDR3 is 15 residues. The CDR3 region has the DNA TGCGCCAGCCTTCGCGACGGACAGTCGACAGATACGCAGTATTTT. It specifies CASLRDGQSTDTQYF.

Only a few counts were recorded for this clone. The chain carries TRBV19 and TRBJ2-1; D gene unclear. Germline assignment: CDR1 LNHDA and CDR2 SQIVND (reference sequence). The CDR3 contains 16 residues. V was shortened by 4 bases and J by 0 bases, with 13 bases between the two germline ends. The chain's CDR3 is CASSTEDGSSYNEQFF. The CDR3 DNA reads as TGTGCCAGTAGTACCGAGGACGGTAGCTCCTACAATGAGCAGTTCTTC.

By frequency in the sample, this clone is medium-sized. The J gene is TRBJ1-2, the V gene TRBV11-2; TRBD1 might be the D (6 bases). CDR1 and CDR2 from the germline V gene are SGHAT and FQNNGV. This CDR3 is 15 amino acids long. V shed 5 bases and J shed 3 bases, with 16 bases lying between them. DNA of the CDR3: TGTGCCAGCAGCCCATACCCGGACAGATACTATGGCTACACCTTC. It translates to CASSPYPDRYYGYTF.

This CDR3 is CASSYSGQDGNTIYF. In DNA form, the CDR3 reads TGTGCCAGCAGTTACTCGGGCCAAGACGGAAACACCATATATTTT. V is TRBV6-5 and J is TRBJ1-3; D call uncertain. This CDR3 is 15 amino acids long. Germline values: CDR1 MNHEY, CDR2 SVGAGI. Trimming took 0 bases from V and 4 from J, leaving 10 bases between them.

V usage is TRBV6-5 and J usage is TRBJ1-1; D remains unclear. Deletions cut 4 bases from V and 1 base from J, with 1 base between. CDR1 and CDR2 (germline): MNHEY, SVGAGI. The CDR3 covers 11 residues. CDR3 sequence (DNA): TGTGCCAGCAGTTGGAACACTGAAGCTTTCTTT. As protein: CASSWNTEAFF.